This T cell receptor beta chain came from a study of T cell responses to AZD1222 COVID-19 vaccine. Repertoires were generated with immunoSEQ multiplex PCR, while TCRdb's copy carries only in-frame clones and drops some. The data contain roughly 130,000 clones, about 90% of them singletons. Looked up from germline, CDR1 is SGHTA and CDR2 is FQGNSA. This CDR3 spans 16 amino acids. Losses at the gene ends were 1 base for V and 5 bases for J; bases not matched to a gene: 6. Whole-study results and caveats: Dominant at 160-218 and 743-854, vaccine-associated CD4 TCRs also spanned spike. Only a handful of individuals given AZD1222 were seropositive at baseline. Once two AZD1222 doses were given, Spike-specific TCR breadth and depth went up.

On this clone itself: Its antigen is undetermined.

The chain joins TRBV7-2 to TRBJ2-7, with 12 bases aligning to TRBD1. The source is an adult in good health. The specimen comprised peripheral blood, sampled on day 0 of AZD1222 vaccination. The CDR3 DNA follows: TGTGCCAGCAGCTTAGTAGGGACAGGGGGCCAAAACGAGCAGTACTTC. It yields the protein CASSLVGTGGQNEQYF.